The 11 T cell receptor beta chains listed next were all sequenced from one sample in a study of shared clonotypes between healthy human individuals. Repertoires were generated with immunoSEQ multiplex PCR, while TCRdb's copy carries only in-frame clones and drops some. The sample contains 850,000 to 1,200,000 clones, 65% to 75% of which appear only once. What was sequenced was memory CD4+ T cells sorted from blood. Subset: CD45RA-negative fraction. The receptors were sampled from a man aged 18 to 35 in good health.

The V gene is TRBV5-1, the J gene TRBJ2-1, with 14 bases that match TRBD2. The germline gives CDR1 SGHRS, CDR2 YFSETQ. V lost 5 bases, J lost 0 bases, and 13 bases stayed unmatched. CDR3 length equals 20 residues. This CDR3 is CASRFFPGLAGESSYNEQFF. CDR3 coding DNA: TGCGCCAGCAGATTCTTCCCGGGACTAGCGGGAGAGAGCTCCTACAATGAGCAGTTCTTC.

This rearrangement joins TRBV18 to TRBJ2-3; D gene uncertain. Trimming removed 3 bases at V and 0 bases at J, with 16 bases between. In germline, CDR1 is KGHSH, CDR2 LQKENI. The CDR3 is 17 amino acids. CDR3 bases: TGTGCCAGCTCACCTTCGATAGGCGTAATTAGCACAGATACGCAGTATTTT. It codes for CASSPSIGVISTDTQYF.

The chain is built from TRBV19 and TRBJ1-5, with D perhaps TRBD1 (6 bases). V was cut by 3 bases and J by 4 bases, with 13 bases left in between. Germline V gives CDR1 LNHDA, CDR2 SQIVND (reference sequence). There are 15 residues in the CDR3. Written as DNA, the CDR3 is TGTGCCAGTAGTATCCCCGGACAGATAAATCAGCCCCAGCATTTT. It yields the protein CASSIPGQINQPQHF.

The chain joins TRBV2 to TRBJ1-1; D not resolved. This CDR3 region has 14 residues. V lost 8 bases to trimming and J lost 0 bases, with 13 bases between them. The V gene's germline CDR1 is SNHLY and CDR2 FYNNEI. Here the CDR3 DNA reads TGTGCCAGCGGGTTCGGGCCTATGAACACTGAAGCTTTCTTT. It specifies CASGFGPMNTEAFF.

The chain recombines TRBV6-6 with TRBJ2-7; TRBD1 agrees at 8 bases. V lost 6 bases and J lost 6; bases outside the gene matches: 10. The CDR3 runs 14 residues. CDR1 is MNHNY, CDR2 SVGAGI, per germline (reference sequence). The CDR3 nucleotides read TGTGCCAGCAGCAACCAGGGGGCTATGGGCGAGCAGTACTTC. It codes for CASSNQGAMGEQYF.

The count of this clone is one. The CDR3 DNA reads as TGTGCCAGCAGTAGGTCCAGGGCGGCTAGCGGACTCAATGAGCAGTTCTTC. Amino acids: CASSRSRAASGLNEQFF. The rearrangement links TRBV2 to TRBJ2-1; 7 bases agree with TRBD2. This CDR3 is 17 amino acids long. V gave up 5 bases and J gave up 6 bases; unmatched junction bases: 16. The germline V gene encodes CDR1 SNHLY and CDR2 FYNNEI.

The chain has TRBV7-2 and TRBJ2-5, with D perhaps matching TRBD1 or TRBD2 (5 bases each). CDR1 is SGHTA and CDR2 is FQGNSA in the germline V gene. V was pared by 1 base and J by 5 bases, with 14 bases between. The CDR3 has 15 residues. CDR3 loop: CASSLGQRVEETQYF. The CDR3 DNA follows: TGTGCCAGCAGCTTAGGACAGAGGGTCGAGGAGACCCAGTACTTC.

The V and J genes are TRBV7-2 and TRBJ2-5; D gene unclear. Trimming removed 4 bases from V and 1 base from J, with 13 bases in between. This CDR3 comprises 15 residues. Germline-derived CDR1 and CDR2 are SGHTA and FQGNSA. CDR3 protein: CASSSDGLGQETQYF. In DNA, the CDR3 is TGTGCCAGCAGCTCGGACGGCTTGGGCCAAGAGACCCAGTACTTC.

This clone was detected a few times. V usage is TRBV5-1 and J usage is TRBJ1-4; perhaps TRBD1 as D (6 bases). CDR3 length: 19 residues. Germline loops: CDR1 SGHRS, CDR2 YFSETQ. V lost 3 bases and J lost 4, with 25 bases in between. CDR3 amino acids: CASSSGVGNTGPNNEKLFF. In DNA form, the CDR3 reads TGCGCCAGCAGCTCTGGTGTGGGCAACACAGGGCCCAATAATGAAAAACTGTTTTTT.

This clone was recorded only once. The genes are TRBV4-1 and TRBJ2-2, with D possibly TRBD2 on 6 matching bases. Trimming took 2 bases from V and 5 from J, leaving 12 bases between them. Germline V gene data show CDR1 as MGHRA and CDR2 as YSYEKL. This CDR3 has 15 residues. The CDR3 reads CASSQTGDRTGELFF. CDR3 bases: TGCGCCAGCAGCCAAACGGGAGATCGAACCGGGGAGCTGTTTTTT.

The rearrangement joins TRBV6-5 to TRBJ2-7; 13 bases fit TRBD2. CDR3 length: 15 amino acids. The germline V gene has CDR1 MNHEY and CDR2 SVGAGI. V was pared by 4 bases and J by 6 bases, with 6 bases of the junction left unmatched. CDR3 in DNA: TGTGCCAGCAGTTCCCCGACTAGCGGGAGGAGCGAGCAGTACTTC. This sequence encodes CASSSPTSGRSEQYF.